A selection of T cell receptor beta chains follows, all from one sample in a study of beta chain features in type 1 diabetes. Some clones are missing from TCRdb's copy, which holds only in-frame ones; the method was immunoSEQ multiplex PCR. Here the sample spans about 360,000 clones, roughly an eighth being singletons. What was sequenced was naive CD4+ T cells from blood. The receptors were sampled from a man younger than 35 in good health. Each CDR3 is given with its conserved first and last residue. The order of the fields is D gene, clone size, J gene, V gene, CDR3 protein, CDR3 DNA. D genes are given only for firm matches. The size of a clone is reported for some rows only, either as once, few or many, or as a class for expanded clones.

NA,few,TRBJ1-5,TRBV28,CASGLDQPQHF,TGTGCCAGCGGACTGGATCAGCCCCAGCATTTT
NA,many,TRBJ2-7,TRBV30,CAWSIGGSDEQYF,TGTGCCTGGAGTATAGGAGGGTCCGACGAGCAGTACTTC
NA,few,TRBJ1-1,TRBV6-1,CASSQSRDTEAFF,TGTGCCAGCAGCCAATCTCGGGACACTGAAGCTTTCTTT
NA,many,TRBJ2-2,TRBV7-9,CASSPNTGELFF,TGTGCCAGCAGCCCAAACACCGGGGAGCTGTTTTTT
NA,NA,TRBJ2-2,TRBV18,CASSPRPQGGLSGELFF,TGTGCCAGCTCACCAAGGCCACAGGGCGGATTATCCGGGGAGCTGTTTTTT
TRBD2,few,TRBJ2-1,TRBV5-1,CASSADSGRAWDEQFF,TGCGCCAGCAGCGCGGATAGCGGGAGGGCATGGGATGAGCAGTTCTTC
NA,NA,TRBJ2-3,TRBV13,CASSFQGNADTQYF,TGTGCCAGCAGCTTTCAGGGGAACGCAGATACGCAGTATTTT
TRBD1,few,TRBJ2-4,TRBV7-2,CASSLEGPGQGENIQYF,TGTGCCAGCAGCTTAGAGGGGCCGGGACAGGGCGAAAACATTCAGTACTTC
TRBD1,NA,TRBJ2-3,TRBV9,CASSTGTGGQFTDTQYF,TGTGCCAGCAGCACAGGGACAGGGGGCCAATTCACAGATACGCAGTATTTT
TRBD1,NA,TRBJ2-7,TRBV18,CASSKDRGINEQYF,TGTGCCAGCTCGAAGGACAGGGGGATCAACGAGCAGTACTTC
NA,NA,TRBJ2-5,TRBV6-5,CASSFDSGYQETQYF,TGTGCCAGCAGTTTTGACTCGGGGTACCAAGAGACCCAGTACTTC
NA,NA,TRBJ1-2,TRBV29-1,CSVGTVGGYGYTF,TGCAGCGTCGGAACGGTTGGAGGCTATGGCTACACCTTC
TRBD2,NA,TRBJ2-1,TRBV6-1,CASSETGLAASYNEQFF,TGTGCCAGCAGTGAGACGGGACTAGCGGCATCCTACAATGAGCAGTTCTTC
TRBD2,NA,TRBJ2-1,TRBV5-1,CASGKTSGGAGEQFF,TGCGCCAGCGGTAAGACTAGCGGGGGGGCCGGTGAGCAGTTCTTC
NA,NA,TRBJ1-2,TRBV4-3,CASSRLPYGYTF,TGCGCCAGCAGCCGGCTGCCTTATGGCTACACCTTC
TRBD1,few,TRBJ2-3,TRBV11-2,CASSLDYTGGRTQYF,TGTGCCAGCAGCTTAGATTACACAGGGGGGCGTACGCAGTATTTT
TRBD1,NA,TRBJ2-1,TRBV7-7,CASSPGTGRGYNEQFF,TGTGCTAGCAGCCCCGGGACAGGACGTGGGTACAATGAGCAGTTCTTC
NA,NA,TRBJ1-1,TRBV11-2,CASRDYGAEAFF,TGTGCCAGCAGAGACTATGGGGCTGAAGCTTTCTTT
TRBD2,few,TRBJ2-1,TRBV7-9,CASSGLAGGQYNEQFF,TGTGCCAGCAGCGGACTAGCGGGAGGGCAGTACAATGAGCAGTTCTTC
TRBD1,NA,TRBJ1-2,TRBV9,CASRRSGGHGYTF,TGTGCCAGCCGACGTTCAGGGGGGCATGGCTACACCTTC
TRBD1,NA,TRBJ2-7,TRBV5-6,CASSLLGGDEQYF,TGTGCCAGCAGCTTACTAGGGGGCGACGAGCAGTACTTC
TRBD2,NA,TRBJ2-1,TRBV19,CASSISAGGRVEQFF,TGTGCCAGTAGTATTTCAGCGGGGGGGCGGGTTGAGCAGTTCTTC
NA,NA,TRBJ2-5,TRBV9,CASSVGGPGETQYF,TGTGCCAGCAGCGTAGGGGGGCCGGGAGAGACCCAGTACTTC
TRBD2,NA,TRBJ2-3,TRBV7-2,CASSLRLAGGTDTQYF,TGTGCCAGCAGCTTAAGACTAGCGGGGGGTACAGATACGCAGTATTTT
TRBD2,NA,TRBJ2-3,TRBV4-2,CASSQVGSGLTDTQYF,TGTGCCAGCAGCCAAGTGGGTAGCGGGCTCACAGATACGCAGTATTTT
TRBD1,few,TRBJ2-5,TRBV25-1,CASSDPGQGAVGEQYF,TGTGCCAGCAGTGATCCGGGACAGGGGGCTGTTGGAGAGCAGTACTTC